Listed below are T cell receptor beta chains from one sample, sequenced in a study of cytomegalovirus exposure and HLA in healthy donors. Libraries were prepared by immunoSEQ multiplex PCR; TCRdb keeps only in-frame clonotypes and omits some of them. Among about 130,000 clones listed, around four fifths were seen once. Sequencing input: PBMCs. These receptors were obtained from a man aged 25-45 years in good health and CMV-seropositive. CDR3s leave out the opening cysteine and the closing phenylalanine or tryptophan. Not all rows give a size; the values are once, few, many and, for expanded clones, a class.

>TRBJ2-1|TRBV10-2|-
ASSENTNNEQF
>TRBJ2-7|TRBV5-5|-
ASSPVASGVAPYEQY
>TRBJ1-1|TRBV6-6|-
ASSATAHGTEAF
>TRBJ2-3|TRBV5-1|-
ASSLGSLAGATDTQY
>TRBJ2-7|TRBV7-3|-
ASSSTGGTYEQY
>TRBJ1-5|TRBV19|-
ASGTGISNQPQH
>TRBJ1-2|TRBV6-5|-
ASSSKGQGHGYT
>TRBJ1-1|TRBV6-5|-
ASSYGGGGVNTEAF
>TRBJ1-4|TRBV5-6|many
ASSAGTGGIDEKLF
>TRBJ2-1|TRBV5-1|-
ASSLGTGLYNEQF
>TRBJ2-7|TRBV7-2|-
ASSSPGLEDEQY
>TRBJ1-1|TRBV2|-
ASSLRQGDTEAF
>TRBJ2-2|TRBV11-3|-
ASSLDQGSTGELF